This entry describes one T cell receptor beta chain. The sample is drawn from a study of spatial heterogeneity in lung cancer. TCRdb reanalysed the 5' RACE reads using MiXCR and keeps one entry per CDR3 protein. The repertoire holds more than 9,500 distinct CDR3 sequences, with approximately 15% as singletons. Time point described: sample taken at primary tumor resection. Whole RNA came from tumor, nontumor lung or frozen PBMC and was sequenced without being sorted. CDR3 length: 15 amino acids. The germline V gene has CDR1 SGHTA and CDR2 FQGNSA. The trim removed 3 bases at V and 0 bases at J, leaving 5 bases unmatched.

Specimen: PBMCs, collected at surgery. The V and J genes are TRBV7-2 and TRBJ2-7; 7 nucleotides agree with TRBD2. The origin of this receptor is a male donor with early-stage non-small cell lung cancer. In nucleotides, the CDR3 is TGTGCCAGCAGCTTTCCCGGGGGGAGCTCCTACGAGCAGTACTTC. It translates to CASSFPGGSSYEQYF. Together with reference TRBV7-2 and TRBJ2-7, the CDR3 gives the full variable domain: GAGVSQSPSNKVTEKGKDVELRCDPISGHTALYWYRQSLGQGLEFLIYFQGNSAPDKSGLPSDRFSAERTGGSVSTLTIQRTQQEDSAVYLCASSFPGGSSYEQYFGPGTRLTVT.